This is a list of T cell receptor beta chains from one sample in a study of T cells in Graves' hyperthyroidism and ophthalmopathy. TCRdb analysed the multiplex PCR reads with MiXCR anew, one entry per CDR3 protein. The repertoire holds over 450,000 distinct CDR3 sequences, with about a sixth as singletons. Sequenced: blood. Receptors were obtained from a woman younger than 30 with Graves' ophthalmopathy. Both conserved end residues are part of each CDR3. D genes are given only for firm matches. For some rows the clone size is stated as once, few or many, or as a class when expanded; others skip it.

TRBD1	TRBV12-3/TRBV12-4	TRBJ1-4	few	TGTGCCAGCAGCTACCGACAGGGGGGGGAAAAACTGTTTTTT	CASSYRQGGEKLFF
.	TRBV15	TRBJ2-7	many	TGTGCCACCAGCAGCGGCAGGGCCTACGAGCAGTACTTC	CATSSGRAYEQYF
.	TRBV19	TRBJ1-1	many	TGTGCCAGTAGTATATCCAGGGTGAACACTGAAGCTTTCTTT	CASSISRVNTEAFF
TRBD2	TRBV20-1	TRBJ2-1	many	TGCAGTGCGACCTGGACTAGCGGGAAGATTGAGCAGTTCTTC	CSATWTSGKIEQFF
.	TRBV6-4	TRBJ1-1	many	TGTGCCAGCAGTGATCGGGTGAACACTGAAGCTTTCTTT	CASSDRVNTEAFF
TRBD1	TRBV2	TRBJ1-5	.	TGTGCCAGCAGGGGGGGGACAGGGAACCAGCCCCAGCATTTT	CASRGGTGNQPQHF
TRBD1	TRBV5-1	TRBJ2-2	.	TGCGCCAGCAGCCCGAGACAGGGGGCGCCCACCGGGGAGCTGTTTTTT	CASSPRQGAPTGELFF
TRBD2	TRBV7-3	TRBJ2-5	.	TGTGCCAGCAGTCCATTTGGGAGGTCTAGCGGGAGAGAGACCCAGTACTTC	CASSPFGRSSGRETQYF
.	TRBV29-1	TRBJ1-2	.	TGCAGCGTCAAGGGGGGGACTTATAACTATGGCTACACCTTC	CSVKGGTYNYGYTF
.	TRBV5-1	TRBJ2-2	few	TGCGCCAGCAGCTTGGGTGGCGACGGGGAGCTGTTTTTT	CASSLGGDGELFF
.	TRBV6-1	TRBJ2-1	many	TGTGCCAGCAGTGGTGATCTTAGGGGAAATGAGCAGTTCTTC	CASSGDLRGNEQFF
.	TRBV4-2	TRBJ2-7	few	TGTGCCAGCAGCCAAGAAACCAGGGTTTTCTACGAGCAGTACTTC	CASSQETRVFYEQYF
TRBD2	TRBV27	TRBJ2-1	.	TGTGCCAGCAGTACTAGCGGGGGGCCTACTTCCTACAATGAGCAGTTCTTC	CASSTSGGPTSYNEQFF
.	TRBV12-3/TRBV12-4	TRBJ1-2	many	TGTGCCAGCAGTTTCGGGGTGATCGACAGTGTCTACACCTTC	CASSFGVIDSVYTF
.	TRBV2	TRBJ1-2	many	TGTGCCAGCAGTTCGGGACCGTCGAATGGCTACACCTTC	CASSSGPSNGYTF
TRBD1	TRBV3-1	TRBJ1-4	many	TGTGCCAGCAGCCGACGGACAGGGGGCAATGAAAAACTGTTTTTT	CASSRRTGGNEKLFF
TRBD2	TRBV19	TRBJ2-5	.	TGTGCCAGTGGGACTAGCGGGGGCATTCAAGAGACCCAGTACTTC	CASGTSGGIQETQYF
.	TRBV20-1	TRBJ1-5	few	TGCAGTGCTAGACGGACATGGAATCAGCCCCAGCATTTT	CSARRTWNQPQHF
.	TRBV12-3/TRBV12-4	TRBJ2-1	many	TGTGCCAGCAGTCCTAAACTAGGTCGTGAGCAGTTCTTC	CASSPKLGREQFF
TRBD1	TRBV28	TRBJ1-1	many	TGTGCCAGCAGTTGGGGTGCACAGGGGACGACTGAAGCTTTCTTT	CASSWGAQGTTEAFF
.	TRBV7-6	TRBJ2-5	few	TGTGCCAGCAGCACACCGGGCGAGGAGACCCAGTACTTC	CASSTPGEETQYF